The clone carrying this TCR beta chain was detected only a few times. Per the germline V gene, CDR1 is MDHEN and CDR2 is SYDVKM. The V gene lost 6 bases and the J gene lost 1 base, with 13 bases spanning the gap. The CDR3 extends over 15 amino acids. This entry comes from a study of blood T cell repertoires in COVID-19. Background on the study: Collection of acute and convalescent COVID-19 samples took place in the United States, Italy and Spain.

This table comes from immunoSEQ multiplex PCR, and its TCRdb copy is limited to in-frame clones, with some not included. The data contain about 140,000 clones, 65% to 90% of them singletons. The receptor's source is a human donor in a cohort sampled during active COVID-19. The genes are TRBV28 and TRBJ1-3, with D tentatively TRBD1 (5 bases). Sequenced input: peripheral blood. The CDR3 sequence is CASSRVGLSGNTIYF. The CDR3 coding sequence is TGTGCCAGCAGCAGGGTGGGCTTGTCTGGAAACACCATATATTTT.